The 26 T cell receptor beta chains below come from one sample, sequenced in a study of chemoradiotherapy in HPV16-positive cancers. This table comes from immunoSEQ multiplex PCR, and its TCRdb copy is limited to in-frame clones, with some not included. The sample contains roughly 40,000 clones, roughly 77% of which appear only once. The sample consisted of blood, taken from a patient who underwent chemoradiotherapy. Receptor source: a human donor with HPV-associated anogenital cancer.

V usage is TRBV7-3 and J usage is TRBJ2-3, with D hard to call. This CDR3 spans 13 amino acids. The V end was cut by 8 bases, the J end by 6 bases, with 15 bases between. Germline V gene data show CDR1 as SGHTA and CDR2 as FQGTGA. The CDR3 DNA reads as TGTGCCAGCGCGTTTTCGGGTTCCGATACGCAGTATTTT. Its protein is CASAFSGSDTQYF.

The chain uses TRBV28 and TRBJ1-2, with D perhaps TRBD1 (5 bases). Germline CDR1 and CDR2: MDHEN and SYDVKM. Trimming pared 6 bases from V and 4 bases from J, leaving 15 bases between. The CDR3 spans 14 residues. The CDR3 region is CASRGAVGSYGYTF. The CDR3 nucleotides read TGTGCCAGCAGAGGGGCGGTGGGGAGCTATGGCTACACCTTC.

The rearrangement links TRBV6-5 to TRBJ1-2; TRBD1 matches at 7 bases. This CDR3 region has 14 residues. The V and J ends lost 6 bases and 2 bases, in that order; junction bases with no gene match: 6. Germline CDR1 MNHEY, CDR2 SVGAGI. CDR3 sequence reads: CASRVTGMNYGYTF. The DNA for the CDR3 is TGTGCCAGCAGAGTGACAGGGATGAACTATGGCTACACCTTC.

The CDR3 reads CASSDSRTGELFF. The CDR3 nucleotides are TGTGCCAGCAGTGACTCTAGAACCGGGGAGCTGTTTTTT. This sequence joins TRBV6-4 and TRBJ2-2; no clear D gene. Germline CDR1 and CDR2: MRHNA and SNTAGT. The V gene lost 0 bases and the J gene lost 5 bases, with 4 bases spanning the gap. This CDR3 region has 13 residues.

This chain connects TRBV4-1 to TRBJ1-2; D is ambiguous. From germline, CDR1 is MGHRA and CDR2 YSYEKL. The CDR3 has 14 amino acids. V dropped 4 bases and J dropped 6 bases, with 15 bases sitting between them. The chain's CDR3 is CASSLGALEDGYTF. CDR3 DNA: TGCGCCAGCAGCCTGGGCGCGCTTGAGGATGGCTACACCTTC.

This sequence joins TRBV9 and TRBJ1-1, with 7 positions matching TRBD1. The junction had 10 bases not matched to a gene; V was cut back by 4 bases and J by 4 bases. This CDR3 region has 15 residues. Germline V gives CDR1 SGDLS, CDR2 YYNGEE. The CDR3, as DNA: TGTGCCAGCAGCCTCACAGGGGAATGGGGCACTGAAGCTTTCTTT. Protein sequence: CASSLTGEWGTEAFF.

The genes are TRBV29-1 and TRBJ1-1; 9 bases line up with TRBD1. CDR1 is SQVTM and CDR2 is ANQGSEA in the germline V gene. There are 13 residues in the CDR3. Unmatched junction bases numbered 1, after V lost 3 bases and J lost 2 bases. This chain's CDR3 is CSVEGQGNTEAFF. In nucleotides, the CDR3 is TGCAGCGTTGAGGGACAGGGAAACACTGAAGCTTTCTTT.

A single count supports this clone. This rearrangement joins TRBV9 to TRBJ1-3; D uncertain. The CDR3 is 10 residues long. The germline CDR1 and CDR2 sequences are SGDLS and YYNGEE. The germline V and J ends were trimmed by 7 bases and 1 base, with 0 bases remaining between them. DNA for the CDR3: TGTGCCAGCTCTGGAAACACCATATATTTT. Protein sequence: CASSGNTIYF.

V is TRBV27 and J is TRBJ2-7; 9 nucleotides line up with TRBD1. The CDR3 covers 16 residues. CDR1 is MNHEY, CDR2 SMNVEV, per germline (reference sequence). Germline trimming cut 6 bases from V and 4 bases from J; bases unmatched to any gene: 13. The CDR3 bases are TGTGCCAGCAGCCGGGGCGGTCCCGGGACAGGGTACGAGCAGTACTTC. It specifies CASSRGGPGTGYEQYF.

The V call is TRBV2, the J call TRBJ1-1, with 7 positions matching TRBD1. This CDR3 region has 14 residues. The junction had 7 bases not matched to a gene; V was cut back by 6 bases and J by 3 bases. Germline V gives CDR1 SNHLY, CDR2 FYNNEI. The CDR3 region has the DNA TGTGCCAGCAGGCAACAGGGGCGGGACACTGAAGCTTTCTTT. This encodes CASRQQGRDTEAFF. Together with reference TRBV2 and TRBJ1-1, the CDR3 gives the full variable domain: EPEVTQTPSHQVTQMGQEVILRCVPISNHLYFYWYRQILGQKVEFLVSFYNNEISEKSEIFDDQFSVERPDGSNFTLKIRSTKLEDSAMYFCASRQQGRDTEAFFGQGTRLTVV.

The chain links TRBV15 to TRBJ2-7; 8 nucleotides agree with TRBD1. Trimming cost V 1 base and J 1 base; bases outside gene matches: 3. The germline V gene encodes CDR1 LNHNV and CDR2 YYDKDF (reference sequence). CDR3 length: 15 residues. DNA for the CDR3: TGTGCCACCAGCAGAGGGGGGACAGGATCCTACGAGCAGTACTTC. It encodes CATSRGGTGSYEQYF.

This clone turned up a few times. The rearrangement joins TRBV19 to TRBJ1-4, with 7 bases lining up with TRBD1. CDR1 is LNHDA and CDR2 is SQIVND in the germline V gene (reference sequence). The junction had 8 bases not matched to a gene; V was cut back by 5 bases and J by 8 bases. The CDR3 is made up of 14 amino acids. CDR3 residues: CASSPLRGLEKLFF. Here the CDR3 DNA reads TGTGCCAGTAGTCCCCTAAGGGGGCTGGAAAAACTGTTTTTT.

The CDR3 nucleotides read TGTGCCAGCAGCTTATGGGACAGGGGAGGGGAAAAACTGTTTTTT. Encoded protein: CASSLWDRGGEKLFF. The V call is TRBV7-9, the J call TRBJ1-4, with 10 bases lining up with TRBD1. V lost 2 bases, J lost 8 bases, and 5 bases stayed unmatched. Germline CDR1 is SEHNR and CDR2 is FQNEAQ (reference sequence). The CDR3 contains 15 residues.

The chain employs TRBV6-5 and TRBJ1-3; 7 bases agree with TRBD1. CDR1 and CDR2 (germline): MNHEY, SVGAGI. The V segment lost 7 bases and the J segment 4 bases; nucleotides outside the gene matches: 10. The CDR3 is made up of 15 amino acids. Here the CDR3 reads CASTQGGQPGNTIYF. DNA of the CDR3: TGTGCCAGCACCCAAGGGGGACAGCCCGGAAACACCATATATTTT.

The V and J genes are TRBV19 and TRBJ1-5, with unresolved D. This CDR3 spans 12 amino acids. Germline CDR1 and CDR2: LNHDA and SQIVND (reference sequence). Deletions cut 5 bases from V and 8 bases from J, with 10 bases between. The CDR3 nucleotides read TGTGCCAGTAGTCCCCGGGAAAAGCCCCAGCATTTT. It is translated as CASSPREKPQHF. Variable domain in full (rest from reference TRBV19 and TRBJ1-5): DGGITQSPKYLFRKEGQNVTLSCEQNLNHDAMYWYRQDPGQGLRLIYYSQIVNDFQKGDIAEGYSVSREKKESFPLTVTSAQKNPTAFYLCASSPREKPQHFGDGTRLSIL.

CDR3 amino acids: CSTPGALNTEAFF. CDR3 nucleotide sequence: TGCAGCACACCAGGGGCGTTGAACACTGAAGCTTTCTTT. The chain is built from TRBV29-1 and TRBJ1-1; maybe TRBD1 (6 bases). V was shortened by 8 bases and J by 0 bases, with 13 bases between the two germline ends. CDR1 and CDR2 (germline): SQVTM, ANQGSEA. The CDR3 loop spans 13 amino acids.

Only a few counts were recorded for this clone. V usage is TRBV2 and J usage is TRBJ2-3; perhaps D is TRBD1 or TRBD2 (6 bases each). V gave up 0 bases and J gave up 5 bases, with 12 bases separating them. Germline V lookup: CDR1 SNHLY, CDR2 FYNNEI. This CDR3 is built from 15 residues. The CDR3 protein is CASSEAGGGLDTQYF. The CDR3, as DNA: TGTGCCAGCAGTGAAGCGGGGGGCGGGTTAGATACGCAGTATTTT.

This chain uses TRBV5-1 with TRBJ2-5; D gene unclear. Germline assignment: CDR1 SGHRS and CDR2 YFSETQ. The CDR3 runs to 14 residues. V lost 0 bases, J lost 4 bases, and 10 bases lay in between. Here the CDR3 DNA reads TGCGCCAGCAGCTTGGCCGCAGGAGTAGAGACCCAGTACTTC. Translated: CASSLAAGVETQYF.

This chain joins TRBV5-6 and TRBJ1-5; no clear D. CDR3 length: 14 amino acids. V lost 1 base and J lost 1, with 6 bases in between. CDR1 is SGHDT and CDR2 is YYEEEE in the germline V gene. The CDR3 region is CASSLLASNQPQHF. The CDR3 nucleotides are TGTGCCAGCAGCTTGTTGGCAAGCAATCAGCCCCAGCATTTT.

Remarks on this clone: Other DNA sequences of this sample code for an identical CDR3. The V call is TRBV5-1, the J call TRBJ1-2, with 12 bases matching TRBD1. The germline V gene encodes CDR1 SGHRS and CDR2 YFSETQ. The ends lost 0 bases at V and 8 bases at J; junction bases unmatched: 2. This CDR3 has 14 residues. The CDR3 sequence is CASSLAGTGGGYTF. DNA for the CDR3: TGCGCCAGCAGCTTGGCCGGGACAGGGGGCGGCTACACCTTC. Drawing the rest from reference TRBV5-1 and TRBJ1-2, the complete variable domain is KAGVTQTPRYLIKTRGQQVTLSCSPISGHRSVSWYQQTPGQGLQFLFEYFSETQRNKGNFPGRFSGRQFSNSRSEMNVSTLELGDSALYLCASSLAGTGGGYTFGSGTRLTVV.

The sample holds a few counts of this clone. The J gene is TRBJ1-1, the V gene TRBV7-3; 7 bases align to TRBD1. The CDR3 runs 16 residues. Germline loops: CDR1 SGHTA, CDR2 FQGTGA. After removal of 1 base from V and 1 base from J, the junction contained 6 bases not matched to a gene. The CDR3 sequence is CASSLRAGGSNTEAFF. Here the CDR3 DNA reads TGTGCCAGCAGCTTAAGGGCAGGGGGATCGAACACTGAAGCTTTCTTT.

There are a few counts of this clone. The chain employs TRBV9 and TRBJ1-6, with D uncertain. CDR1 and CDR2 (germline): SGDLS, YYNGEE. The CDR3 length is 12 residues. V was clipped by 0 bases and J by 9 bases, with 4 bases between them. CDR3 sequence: CASSVGVSPLHF. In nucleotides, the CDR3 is TGTGCCAGCAGCGTAGGAGTTTCACCCCTCCACTTT. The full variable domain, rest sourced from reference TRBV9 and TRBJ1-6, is DSGVTQTPKHLITATGQRVTLRCSPRSGDLSVYWYQQSLDQGLQFLIQYYNGEERAKGNILERFSAQQFPDLHSELNLSSLELGDSALYFCASSVGVSPLHFGNGTRLTVT.

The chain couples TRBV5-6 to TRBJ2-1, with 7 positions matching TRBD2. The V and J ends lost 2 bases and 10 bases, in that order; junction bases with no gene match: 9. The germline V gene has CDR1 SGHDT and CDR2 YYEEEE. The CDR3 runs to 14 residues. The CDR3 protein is CASSLGRAGREQFF. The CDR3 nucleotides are TGTGCCAGCAGCTTAGGGAGGGCTGGGCGGGAGCAGTTCTTC.

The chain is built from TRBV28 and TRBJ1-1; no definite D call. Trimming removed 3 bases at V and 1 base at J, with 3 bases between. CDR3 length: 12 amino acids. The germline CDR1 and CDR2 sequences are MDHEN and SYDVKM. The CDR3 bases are TGTGCCAGCAGTTTGAGGAACACTGAAGCTTTCTTT. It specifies CASSLRNTEAFF.

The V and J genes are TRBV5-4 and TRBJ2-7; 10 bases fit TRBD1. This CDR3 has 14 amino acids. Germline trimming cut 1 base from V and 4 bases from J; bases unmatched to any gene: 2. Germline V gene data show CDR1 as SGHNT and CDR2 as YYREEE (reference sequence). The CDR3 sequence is CASSLPGQGYEQYF. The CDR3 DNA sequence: TGTGCCAGCAGCTTGCCGGGACAGGGGTACGAGCAGTACTTC.

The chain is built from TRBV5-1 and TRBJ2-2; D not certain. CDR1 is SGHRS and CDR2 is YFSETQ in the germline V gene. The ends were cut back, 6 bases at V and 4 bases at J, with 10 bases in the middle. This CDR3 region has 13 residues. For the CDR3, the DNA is TGCGCCAGCACCCCTATAGCCACCGGGGAGCTGTTTTTT. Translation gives CASTPIATGELFF.